The rows below give T cell receptor beta chains drawn from one sample of a study of T-cell reconstitution after alpha-beta-depleted transplantation in children. Using its own MiXCR run on the PCR reads, TCRdb lists one record per CDR3 protein. The sample contains about 300,000 distinct CDR3 sequences, around 7.3% of which appear only once. The sample consisted of peripheral blood, taken 360 days after TCRalphabeta/CD19-depleted stem cell transplant. Source of these receptors: a female patient aged 2 to 10 who had a stem cell transplant for Fanconi anemia, so the T cells may come from the graft donor. CDR3s include the opening cysteine and the closing phenylalanine or tryptophan. A D gene is named only where the DNA matches it firmly. Some rows mark clone size as missing; the rest say once, few, many or name a class of expanded clone.

clone size	V gene	D gene	J gene	CDR3 protein	CDR3 DNA
many	TRBV15	NA	TRBJ2-7	CATSRDREYEQYF	TGTGCCACCAGCAGAGACAGGGAGTACGAGCAGTACTTC
NA	TRBV6-5	NA	TRBJ1-5	CASSYEAGYSNQPQHF	TGTGCCAGCAGTTACGAGGCAGGGTATAGCAATCAGCCCCAGCATTTT
many	TRBV6-2/TRBV6-3	NA	TRBJ2-1	CASSYSNVYNEQFF	TGTGCCAGCAGTTACTCGAATGTATACAATGAGCAGTTCTTC
NA	TRBV4-2	TRBD1	TRBJ1-5	CASSQEGAGNQPQHF	TGTGCCAGCAGCCAGGAGGGGGCTGGCAATCAGCCCCAGCATTTT
many	TRBV11-2	NA	TRBJ2-1	CASSLDLGVYNEQFF	TGTGCCAGCAGCTTAGACTTAGGGGTCTACAATGAGCAGTTCTTC
few	TRBV7-2	TRBD2	TRBJ2-5	CASSLRLAGGRETQYF	TGTGCCAGCAGCCTCAGACTAGCGGGGGGGCGTGAGACCCAGTACTTC
many	TRBV10-3	TRBD1	TRBJ2-1	CAISDSNRGLSLNEQFF	TGTGCCATCAGTGACTCCAACAGGGGCCTCTCCTTAAATGAGCAGTTCTTC
many	TRBV20-1	NA	TRBJ1-1	CSASSWGGTEAFF	TGCAGTGCTAGTTCATGGGGGGGGACTGAAGCTTTCTTT
many	TRBV7-9	TRBD2	TRBJ2-7	CASSKLAGPYYEQYF	TGTGCCAGCAGCAAACTAGCGGGGCCATACTACGAGCAGTACTTC
few	TRBV7-2	NA	TRBJ2-4	CASSFRGVQYF	TGTGCCAGCAGCTTTAGGGGGGTTCAGTACTTC
many	TRBV7-9	NA	TRBJ2-5	CASSFWELEETQYF	TGTGCCAGCAGCTTTTGGGAATTGGAAGAGACCCAGTACTTC
NA	TRBV20-1	TRBD2	TRBJ2-1	CSASSALAGAFEDEQFF	TGCAGTGCTAGTTCGGCGCTAGCGGGGGCGTTTGAAGATGAGCAGTTCTTC
many	TRBV4-3	TRBD1	TRBJ1-1	CASSQDSQGGTEAFF	TGCGCCAGCAGCCAAGATTCCCAGGGGGGGACTGAAGCTTTCTTT
many	TRBV12-3/TRBV12-4	NA	TRBJ2-7	CASSLGSVVTYEQYF	TGTGCCAGCAGCCTTGGGTCGGTCGTGACCTACGAGCAGTACTTC
many	TRBV28	TRBD2	TRBJ2-1	CASNTDSGEGQFF	TGTGCCAGCAATACCGATAGCGGGGAAGGGCAGTTCTTC
many	TRBV10-3	TRBD1	TRBJ2-7	CAISESDRALYEQYF	TGTGCCATCAGTGAAAGTGACAGGGCTTTGTACGAGCAGTACTTC
few	TRBV3-1	TRBD2	TRBJ2-5	CASSQGLAGNQETQYF	TGTGCCAGCAGCCAAGGACTAGCGGGAAACCAAGAGACCCAGTACTTC
few	TRBV5-6	NA	TRBJ1-2	CASSSENYGYTF	TGTGCCAGCAGCTCAGAGAACTATGGCTACACCTTC
NA	TRBV3-1	TRBD2	TRBJ2-1	CAFWNPGGQFF	TGTGCCTTCTGGAACCCGGGGGGGCAGTTCTTC
many	TRBV20-1	NA	TRBJ2-3	CSASGGSGTDTQYF	TGCAGTGCTAGCGGCGGTAGCGGCACAGATACGCAGTATTTT
many	TRBV12-3/TRBV12-4	TRBD1	TRBJ1-5	CASRGQGNQPQHF	TGTGCCAGCAGGGGACAGGGCAATCAGCCCCAGCATTTT
NA	TRBV18	NA	TRBJ2-1	CASSPRLGQRSTYNEQFF	TGTGCCAGCTCACCACGGTTGGGCCAGCGGAGCACCTACAATGAGCAGTTCTTC
few	TRBV20-1	NA	TRBJ1-3	CSARTSGNTIYF	TGCAGTGCTAGGACCTCTGGAAACACCATATATTTT
few	TRBV6-5	NA	TRBJ1-5	CASSYMGSDQPQHF	TGTGCCAGCAGTTACATGGGGAGTGATCAGCCCCAGCATTTT
NA	TRBV5-3	TRBD1	TRBJ2-1	CARSPGQGARGEQFF	TGTGCCAGAAGCCCGGGACAGGGGGCCAGGGGTGAGCAGTTCTTC
many	TRBV5-6	TRBD1	TRBJ2-5	CASSLRDRPKETQYF	TGTGCCAGCAGCCTGAGGGACAGGCCGAAAGAGACCCAGTACTTC